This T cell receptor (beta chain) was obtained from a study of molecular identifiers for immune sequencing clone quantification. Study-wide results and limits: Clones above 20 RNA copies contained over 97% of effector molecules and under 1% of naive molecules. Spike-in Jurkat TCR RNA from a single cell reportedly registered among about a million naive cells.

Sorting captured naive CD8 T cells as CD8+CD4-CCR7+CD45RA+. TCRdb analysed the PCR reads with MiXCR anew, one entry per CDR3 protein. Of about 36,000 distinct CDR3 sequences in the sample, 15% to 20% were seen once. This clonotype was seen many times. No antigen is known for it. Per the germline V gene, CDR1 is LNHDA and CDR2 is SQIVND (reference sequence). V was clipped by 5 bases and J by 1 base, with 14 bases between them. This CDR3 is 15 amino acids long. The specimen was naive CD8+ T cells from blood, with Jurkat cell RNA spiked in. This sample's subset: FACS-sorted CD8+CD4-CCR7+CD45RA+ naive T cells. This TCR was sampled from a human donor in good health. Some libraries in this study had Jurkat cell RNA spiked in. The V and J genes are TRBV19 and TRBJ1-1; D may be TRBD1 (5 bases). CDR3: CASSLLSGGNTEAFF. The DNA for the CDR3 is TGTGCCAGTAGTCTCCTTAGCGGGGGGAACACTGAAGCTTTCTTT. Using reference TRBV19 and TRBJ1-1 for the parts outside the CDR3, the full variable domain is DGGITQSPKYLFRKEGQNVTLSCEQNLNHDAMYWYRQDPGQGLRLIYYSQIVNDFQKGDIAEGYSVSREKKESFPLTVTSAQKNPTAFYLCASSLLSGGNTEAFFGQGTRLTVV.